This T cell receptor (beta chain) originates from a study of technical replicates of blood from a few donors. This clone was observed once. Sequencing used immunoSEQ multiplex PCR; TCRdb keeps in-frame clones, though not all of them. The table includes some 87,000 clones, approximately 91% detected once. V trimming: 7 bases; J trimming: 4 bases; junction bases outside the gene matches: 2. The CDR3 is 12 amino acids. Looked up from germline, CDR1 is SQVTM and CDR2 is ANQGSEA. This rearrangement joins TRBV29-1 to TRBJ2-7, with 12 positions matching TRBD2. Sequenced material: T cells isolated from PBMCs. The clonotype originates from a human donor in good health. The CDR3 nucleotides are TGCAGCGGAGGACTAGCGGGGTACGAGCAGTACTTC. Translated, it gives CSGGLAGYEQYF.